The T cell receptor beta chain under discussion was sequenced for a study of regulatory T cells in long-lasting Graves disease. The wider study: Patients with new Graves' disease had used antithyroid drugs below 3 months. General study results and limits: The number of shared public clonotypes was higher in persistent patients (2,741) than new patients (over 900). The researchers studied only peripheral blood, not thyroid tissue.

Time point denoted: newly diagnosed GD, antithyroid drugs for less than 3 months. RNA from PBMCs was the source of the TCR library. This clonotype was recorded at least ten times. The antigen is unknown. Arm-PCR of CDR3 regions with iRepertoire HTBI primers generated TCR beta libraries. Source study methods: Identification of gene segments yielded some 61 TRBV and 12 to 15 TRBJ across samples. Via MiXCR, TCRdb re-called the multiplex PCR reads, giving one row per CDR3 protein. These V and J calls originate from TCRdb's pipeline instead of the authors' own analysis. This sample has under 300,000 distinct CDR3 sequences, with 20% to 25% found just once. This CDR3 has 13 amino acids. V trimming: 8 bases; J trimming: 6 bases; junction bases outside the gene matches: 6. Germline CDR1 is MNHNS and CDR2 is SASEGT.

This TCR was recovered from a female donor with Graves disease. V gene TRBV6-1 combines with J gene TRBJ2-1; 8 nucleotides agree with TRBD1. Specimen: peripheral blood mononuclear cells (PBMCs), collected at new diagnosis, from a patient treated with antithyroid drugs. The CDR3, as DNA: TGTGCCAGCTGCCCAGGGGGCCGCAATGAGCAGTTCTTC. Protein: CASCPGGRNEQFF.